Sequencing of this T cell receptor beta chain was carried out in a study of OX40 agonist ivuxolimab in advanced cancers. The wider study: Ivuxolimab was delivered to patients intravenously every 2 weeks at doses spanning 0.01 to 10 mg/kg.

Germline V lookup: CDR1 LNHDA, CDR2 SQIVND (reference sequence). V shed 2 bases and J shed 5 bases, with 18 bases lying between them. This CDR3 is 16 amino acids long. The repertoire was sequenced with immunoSEQ multiplex PCR; TCRdb's copy has only in-frame clones and lacks some. The table includes about 73,000 clones, 85% to 90% detected once. Autoimmune disease history or systemic immunosuppression was exclusionary. The chain employs TRBV19 and TRBJ1-1; D perhaps matches TRBD1 (6 bases). The sample was CD4+ or CD8+ T cells sorted from blood, taken in a trial of the OX40 agonist ivuxolimab. This receptor was taken from an adult with an advanced solid tumor such as melanoma, head and neck, liver or kidney cancer. CDR3 nucleotides: TGTGCCAGTAGTATAAGCTATCTGGACAGCGGGACTGAAGCTTTCTTT. Amino acid sequence: CASSISYLDSGTEAFF. The whole variable domain, filled in from reference TRBV19 and TRBJ1-1, reads DGGITQSPKYLFRKEGQNVTLSCEQNLNHDAMYWYRQDPGQGLRLIYYSQIVNDFQKGDIAEGYSVSREKKESFPLTVTSAQKNPTAFYLCASSISYLDSGTEAFFGQGTRLTVV.